Below are 5 T cell receptor beta chains sequenced from a single sample in a study of blood T cell repertoires in COVID-19. Measured with immunoSEQ multiplex PCR; TCRdb has only the in-frame clones, and not every one. The repertoire has 250,000 or so clones, about four fifths of them found once; the top ten carry roughly 4.7%. Specimen: peripheral blood. The receptors stem from a woman in her sixties or seventies with acute or convalescent COVID-19.

The V call is TRBV19, the J call TRBJ1-5, with 7 positions matching TRBD1. The V gene end was trimmed by 6 bases and the J gene end by 3 bases; junction bases not matched to a gene: 5. Germline CDR1 reads LNHDA; CDR2 reads SQIVND (reference sequence). The CDR3 is 14 amino acids. In nucleotides, the CDR3 is TGTGCCAGTAGACAACAGGGGTTCAATCAGCCCCAGCATTTT. It encodes CASRQQGFNQPQHF. The full variable domain, its missing parts supplied by reference TRBV19 and TRBJ1-5, is DGGITQSPKYLFRKEGQNVTLSCEQNLNHDAMYWYRQDPGQGLRLIYYSQIVNDFQKGDIAEGYSVSREKKESFPLTVTSAQKNPTAFYLCASRQQGFNQPQHFGDGTRLSIL.

The rearrangement links TRBV19 to TRBJ1-2; 8 nucleotides align to TRBD1. V lost 7 bases and J lost 8; bases outside the gene matches: 12. Germline V CDR1 and CDR2: LNHDA, SQIVND (reference sequence). This CDR3 spans 14 amino acids. CDR3 residues: CASTQQTGGAGYTF. The CDR3 DNA follows: TGTGCCAGTACCCAACAAACAGGGGGAGCGGGCTACACCTTC.

The table lists this clone with a count of one. J is TRBJ1-1 and V is TRBV14; D is ambiguous. This CDR3 contains 12 residues. Germline CDR1 SGHDN, CDR2 FVKESK. V lost 3 bases and J 3 bases, leaving 5 bases between the germline ends. CDR3: CASSHRDTEAFF. CDR3 DNA sequence: TGTGCCAGCAGCCACCGGGACACTGAAGCTTTCTTT.

The chain recombines TRBV19 with TRBJ1-5; 10 bases agree with TRBD1. Per the germline V gene, CDR1 is LNHDA and CDR2 is SQIVND (reference sequence). The ends lost 7 bases at V and 6 bases at J; junction bases unmatched: 15. The CDR3 consists of 17 residues. CDR3 coding DNA: TGTGCCAGTATTGACCGGGACAGGGGATCAGCGAGTCAGCCCCAGCATTTT. Its protein is CASIDRDRGSASQPQHF.

This chain connects TRBV5-1 to TRBJ1-2; the match to TRBD1 covers 9 bases. The CDR3 loop spans 16 amino acids. Germline CDR1 is SGHRS and CDR2 is YFSETQ. V lost 4 bases to trimming and J lost 5 bases; unmatched junction nucleotides: 12. The CDR3 loop is CASSRTGTGFEYGYTF. DNA of the CDR3: TGCGCCAGCAGCCGGACGGGGACAGGGTTTGAGTATGGCTACACCTTC.